The 12 T cell receptor beta chains below all came from one sample that was sequenced in a study of cytomegalovirus exposure and HLA in healthy donors. Primers included in the PCR were 60 Vbeta and 13 Jbeta primers. The method was immunoSEQ multiplex PCR; TCRdb's version includes in-frame clones alone and lacks a portion of them. The repertoire consists of approximately 240,000 clones, with over 70% occurring once and the leading ten covering around 2.9%. Sequencing was carried out using PBMCs. The receptor set was obtained from an older woman in good health and CMV-seropositive.

The chain joins TRBV18 to TRBJ2-7; D ambiguous. CDR1 KGHSH and CDR2 LQKENI come from the germline V gene. Between the trimmed V and J ends, which lost 6 bases and 3 bases, there was a span of 15 bases. The CDR3 totals 14 residues. The CDR3 DNA follows: TGTGCCAGCTCGCCAAACCATAGCCGCTACGAGCAGTACTTC. It is translated as CASSPNHSRYEQYF.

This clone has more than one count but fewer than ten. In DNA, the CDR3 is TGTGCCAGCAGCTTAGGCGTAGAGAATGGCTACACCTTC. Translated, it gives CASSLGVENGYTF. The chain combines TRBV13 with TRBJ1-2; D remains unclear. The CDR3 spans 13 residues. V was pared by 0 bases and J by 6 bases, with 8 bases between. Per germline, CDR1 PRHDT and CDR2 FYEKMQ (reference sequence).

CDR3 residues: CAWGTDWADTQYF. The CDR3, as DNA: TGTGCCTGGGGGACAGATTGGGCGGATACGCAGTATTTT. The V and J genes are TRBV30 and TRBJ2-3; TRBD1 matches at 7 bases. V lost 5 bases and J lost 6; bases outside the gene matches: 8. The CDR3 has 13 amino acids. Germline V gene sequence: CDR1 GTSNPN, CDR2 SVGIG (reference sequence).

The chain recombines TRBV19 with TRBJ2-3; D not certain. Trimming cost V 7 bases and J 0 bases, with 8 bases left between them. Germline values: CDR1 LNHDA, CDR2 SQIVND (reference sequence). The CDR3 totals 13 residues. CDR3 region: CASKSASTDTQYF. The CDR3 DNA reads as TGTGCCAGTAAATCAGCGAGCACAGATACGCAGTATTTT.

The J gene is TRBJ2-2, the V gene TRBV19, with D perhaps matching TRBD1 (5 bases). The germline gives CDR1 LNHDA, CDR2 SQIVND (reference sequence). The germline V and J ends were trimmed by 2 bases and 5 bases, with 9 bases remaining between them. The CDR3 is 14 residues long. CDR3 sequence: CASSISKGTGELFF. In DNA form, the CDR3 reads TGTGCCAGTAGTATAAGTAAGGGGACCGGGGAGCTGTTTTTT.

The V call is TRBV25-1, the J call TRBJ2-7; 8 positions match TRBD1. The CDR3 has 13 residues. Unmatched junction bases numbered 14, after V lost 8 bases and J lost 11 bases. Germline CDR1 reads MGHDK; CDR2 reads SYGVNS. The CDR3 protein is CASSRTGPPQEYF. DNA for the CDR3: TGTGCCAGCTCGCGGACAGGGCCTCCCCAGGAGTACTTC.

The chain recombines TRBV30 with TRBJ2-6; the D is unclear. The CDR3 totals 13 residues. The V gene lost 3 bases and the J gene lost 3 bases, with 6 bases spanning the gap. The germline V gene has CDR1 GTSNPN and CDR2 SVGIG (reference sequence). Here the CDR3 DNA reads TGTGCCTGGAGCTCCTATGGGGCCAACGTCCTGACTTTC. Protein product: CAWSSYGANVLTF.

The count of this clone is one. V is TRBV2 and J is TRBJ1-1; 7 nucleotides align to TRBD1. This CDR3 has 13 amino acids. The junction had 7 bases not matched to a gene; V was cut back by 8 bases and J by 4 bases. Germline-derived CDR1 and CDR2 are SNHLY and FYNNEI. The CDR3 coding sequence is TGTGCCAGCCGGGGCCAGGGGGGCACTGAAGCTTTCTTT. As protein: CASRGQGGTEAFF.

The chain has TRBV5-4 and TRBJ2-1, with TRBD1 matching 10 bases. Trimming took 4 bases from V and 5 from J; bases not matched to a gene: 6. Germline CDR1 is SGHNT and CDR2 is YYREEE (reference sequence). The CDR3 has 15 residues. The CDR3 sequence: CASSGRQGANNEQFF. The CDR3 DNA is TGTGCCAGCAGCGGACGACAGGGGGCGAACAATGAGCAGTTCTTC.

This clone came up once. The CDR3 spells CASSLVVGAGANVLTF. CDR3 nucleotide sequence: TGCGCCAGCAGCTTGGTAGTAGGGGCTGGGGCCAACGTCCTGACTTTC. The rearrangement links TRBV5-1 to TRBJ2-6, with D possibly TRBD1 on 5 matching bases. V was cut by 0 bases and J by 2 bases, with 9 bases left in between. The CDR3 has 16 amino acids. Germline V gives CDR1 SGHRS, CDR2 YFSETQ.

V and J are TRBV19 and TRBJ2-5, with 8 bases lining up with TRBD2. CDR1 is LNHDA and CDR2 is SQIVND in the germline V gene (reference sequence). The CDR3 runs 17 residues. J was trimmed by 4 bases and V by 6 bases; bases with no gene match: 16. CDR3 sequence reads: CASSPTGTRAIRETQYF. The CDR3 nucleotides read TGTGCCAGTAGCCCTACCGGGACTAGGGCCATACGAGAGACCCAGTACTTC.

This sequence joins TRBV27 and TRBJ1-2, with 7 bases that match TRBD1. CDR3 length: 13 residues. The ends lost 6 bases at V and 6 bases at J; junction bases unmatched: 7. Germline V gene data show CDR1 as MNHEY and CDR2 as SMNVEV (reference sequence). Written as DNA, the CDR3 is TGTGCCAGCAGCTTGACAGGGCTGGATGGCTACACCTTC. It codes for CASSLTGLDGYTF.